Each of the 2 T cell receptor beta chains below was sequenced from the same sample in a study of cytomegalovirus exposure and HLA in healthy donors. The PCR had 60 Vbeta and 13 Jbeta primers. Sequenced by immunoSEQ multiplex PCR; TCRdb stores in-frame clones only, minus some. The table lists 150,000 to 200,000 clones, over 60% of them singletons, with approximately 1.1% in the top ten. Source material: PBMCs. The origin of the receptors is a middle-aged woman in good health and CMV-seronegative.

This chain joins TRBV25-1 and TRBJ2-2; tentative D call: TRBD2 (5 bases). The CDR3 covers 14 residues. Germline V gene sequence: CDR1 MGHDK, CDR2 SYGVNS. V shed 7 bases and J shed 5 bases, with 14 bases lying between them. The CDR3 here is CASTLARETGELFF. Here the CDR3 DNA reads TGTGCCAGCACCTTAGCGCGAGAGACCGGGGAGCTGTTTTTT.

In this sample, this clone turned up once. The chain links TRBV5-6 to TRBJ2-2; maybe TRBD2 (5 bases). V lost 4 bases, J lost 4 bases, and 14 bases lay in between. The CDR3 is 15 residues long. Germline lookup yields CDR1 SGHDT and CDR2 YYEEEE. Written as DNA, the CDR3 is TGTGCCAGCAGCCGGGAACCTAAGAGCACCGGGGAGCTGTTTTTT. Protein: CASSREPKSTGELFF.